Sequencing of this T cell receptor beta chain was carried out in a study of OX40 agonist ivuxolimab in advanced cancers. V was cut by 0 bases and J by 6 bases, with 9 bases left in between. Germline V gene sequence: CDR1 SEHNR, CDR2 FQNEAQ (reference sequence). The CDR3 runs to 13 residues. The data were produced by immunoSEQ multiplex PCR, yet TCRdb's version contains in-frame clones alone and is incomplete. The sample has 15,000 to 20,000 clones; roughly 80% are singletons. The sequence came from an adult with an advanced solid tumor such as melanoma, head and neck, liver or kidney cancer. The sample here was CD4+ or CD8+ T cells sorted from blood, taken in a trial of the OX40 agonist ivuxolimab. The J gene is TRBJ2-7, the V gene TRBV7-9; weak D call: TRBD1 (6 bases). The CDR3 sequence: CASSLAAGAEQYF. The CDR3 nucleotides read TGTGCCAGCAGCTTAGCGGCAGGGGCCGAGCAGTACTTC.